The sample holds many counts of the clone carrying this T cell receptor (beta chain). TCRdb itself ran the 5' RACE reads through MiXCR, one entry per CDR3 protein. The sample consists of 200,000 or so distinct CDR3 sequences, 15% to 20% of them appearing once. Germline CDR1 reads LGHDT; CDR2 reads YNNKEL (reference sequence). After removal of 2 bases from V and 4 bases from J, the junction contained 7 bases not matched to a gene. The CDR3 totals 16 residues. This sample was taken from a study of CD8 T cells in ankylosing spondylitis. The sequence was obtained from a male donor aged 10 to 30 with ankylosing spondylitis or in good health (not recorded which). The chain is built from TRBV3-1 and TRBJ2-3; 9 positions match TRBD2. Sample: blood, either unsorted or a sorted T cell fraction (not recorded which). CDR3 DNA: TGTGCCAGCAGCCAAACTGGGACTAGCTCAGCAGATACGCAGTATTTT. Translation: CASSQTGTSSADTQYF.